The present T cell receptor beta chain was sequenced within a study of blood T cell repertoires in COVID-19. Study details: Donors in the United States, Italy and Spain gave samples during acute or convalescent COVID-19.

V shed 3 bases, J shed 5 bases, and the junction held 6 bases outside the gene matches. Germline V gene sequence: CDR1 KGHDR, CDR2 SFDVKD. The CDR3 covers 16 residues. Method: immunoSEQ multiplex PCR; TCRdb's copy keeps in-frame clones and lacks some. The data contain a few hundred thousand clones, about 88% of them singletons. Participants were aged roughly 18 to 90 years, lived in 20 to 25 US areas, and enrolled virtually. Assignment of participants to cohorts was predicated upon participant-reported clinical history. Recovered status in Cohort 3 required two negative PCRs, clearance, or symptom resolution.

The J gene is TRBJ2-3, the V gene TRBV24-1, with 11 bases matching TRBD2. The sequenced sample was PBMCs or T cells enriched from blood (not recorded which). This receptor was identified in a woman in her 50s who had recovered from COVID-19. In nucleotides, the CDR3 is TGTGCCACCAGTGATCTGTTAGCGGGAGGGGTAGATACGCAGTATTTT. Amino acid sequence: CATSDLLAGGVDTQYF.